This T cell receptor beta chain is from a study of shared clonotypes between healthy human individuals. V dropped 5 bases and J dropped 5 bases, with 9 bases sitting between them. From germline, CDR1 is GTSNPN and CDR2 SVGIG (reference sequence). This CDR3 has 11 amino acids. General study results and limits: Estimated clonotype richness was generally higher in naive than memory subsets.

Naive CD8 cells were CD45RO-negative, positively selected for CCR7, excluding terminally differentiated effector memory CD45RA+ cells. As for this clone: What it binds is not known.

The study ran the assay at deep level. Repertoires were generated with immunoSEQ multiplex PCR, while TCRdb's copy carries only in-frame clones and drops some. Among 1.5 million to 2.5 million clones, around 96% were seen once, and the ten largest hold 1% to 1.5%. Sequenced sample: naive CD8+ T cells sorted from blood. This chain links TRBV30 with TRBJ1-2, with D unresolved. The receptor's source is a man between 18 and 29 years old in good health. CDR3 in amino acids: CAWHVGYGYTF. The CDR3 DNA reads TGTGCCTGGCATGTCGGATATGGCTACACCTTC.